Each of the 8 T cell receptor beta chains below was sequenced from the same sample in a study of spatial heterogeneity in lung cancer (dated by TCRdb to between 2019 and 2020). The library came from 5' RACE. The data were produced on a NextSeq 500. TCRdb reworked the public reads: Q25 trimming with fastp, MiXCR clone assembly, productive beta chains retained. Merged by CDR3 protein, the rows form single entries marked with the most common genes and DNA. This sample is represented by roughly 10,000 distinct CDR3 sequences; approximately 3.5% of them were singletons. Of the sample, roughly 8% is held by the ten largest clones. Reading the label with the study, this specimen's time point is: sample taken at primary tumor resection. Whole RNA extracted from tumor and nontumor lung tissue, or from cryopreserved PBMC samples, was used for TCR sequencing without cell sorting. The source material was normal lung tissue next to the tumor, sampled at surgery. These receptors originate from a male donor with early-stage non-small cell lung cancer.

This clonotype is judged medium-sized. Found in a library prepared for alpha chains, this beta chain is an off-target read, and its abundance has little meaning. This chain connects TRBV10-1 to TRBJ1-4, with a tentative D call TRBD1 (6 bases). Germline loops: CDR1 WNHNN, CDR2 SYGVQD (reference sequence). The germline V and J ends were trimmed by 2 bases and 8 bases, with 12 bases remaining between them. This CDR3 spans 14 amino acids. Written as DNA, the CDR3 is TGCGCCAGCAGTGAGGCAGGGGATCGAGAAAAACTGTTTTTT. This codes for CASSEAGDREKLFF.

In its sample, this clonotype is medium-sized. In a library made to pick up alpha chains, this beta chain is a stray read with a size that means little. This sequence joins TRBV20-1 and TRBJ2-7; D might be TRBD2 (6 bases). Germline V lookup: CDR1 DFQATT, CDR2 SNEGSKA (reference sequence). This CDR3 comprises 16 residues. Trimming left V 0 bases short and J 1 base short, with 16 bases between. CDR3 sequence (DNA): TGCAGTGCTAGAGATAGGAGGGTAAACCCTTCCTACGAGCAGTACTTC. Its protein is CSARDRRVNPSYEQYF.

This clonotype was observed at least ten times. The size of this beta chain means little, since it is a stray read in a library made for alpha chains. The rearrangement links TRBV6-2 or TRBV6-3 to TRBJ2-5; D may match TRBD1 or TRBD2 (6 bases each). Germline V CDR1 and CDR2: MNHEY, SVGEGT. The CDR3 has 15 amino acids. V was clipped by 6 bases and J by 5 bases, with 19 bases between them. CDR3 residues: CASSRQRGGGETQYF. CDR3 in DNA: TGTGCCAGCAGCCGACAACGAGGAGGGGGTGAGACCCAGTACTTC.

In this sample, this clonotype turned up many times. For a library built for alpha chains, this beta chain is a stray read; little rests on its size. The chain uses TRBV3-1 and TRBJ2-7, with 8 nucleotides matching TRBD1. This CDR3 is 15 amino acids long. After removal of 4 bases from V and 2 bases from J, the junction contained 7 bases not matched to a gene. Looked up from germline, CDR1 is LGHDT and CDR2 is YNNKEL (reference sequence). CDR3 loop: CASSLRRQGPYEQYF. Here the CDR3 DNA reads TGTGCCAGCAGCCTCCGCCGACAGGGGCCCTACGAGCAGTACTTC.

This clonotype was seen at least ten times. This beta chain came through as a stray read in a library set up for alpha chains, and its size says little. The chain employs TRBV27 and TRBJ2-7, with D tentatively TRBD1 or TRBD2 (5 bases each). This CDR3 contains 14 residues. Germline-derived CDR1 and CDR2 are MNHEY and SMNVEV (reference sequence). Trimming stripped 6 bases from V and 0 bases from J, with 12 bases between. CDR3 DNA: TGTGCCAGCAGACGGGACGGGTTCTCCTACGAGCAGTACTTC. Protein sequence: CASRRDGFSYEQYF.

This clonotype was detected ten times or more. Found in a library prepared for alpha chains, this beta chain is an off-target read, and its abundance has little meaning. This chain uses TRBV10-3 with TRBJ2-7; 12 bases are a match to TRBD2. Germline CDR1 ENHRY, CDR2 SYGVKD. CDR3 length: 14 amino acids. V dropped 6 bases and J dropped 6; count of bases not matched to a gene: 6. In DNA, the CDR3 is TGTGCCATCAGGAAGACTAGCGGGAGTTTCGAGCAGTACTTC. This sequence encodes CAIRKTSGSFEQYF.

This clonotype was seen a handful of times. This beta chain is a stray sequence in a library constructed for alpha chains; its clone size is not meaningful. The J gene is TRBJ1-5, the V gene TRBV28; D may be TRBD1 (6 bases). The CDR3 has 18 residues. V gave up 2 bases and J gave up 4 bases, with 21 bases separating them. Per germline, CDR1 MDHEN and CDR2 SYDVKM. This CDR3 is CASSLGRGSFFGNQPQHF. CDR3 nucleotide sequence: TGTGCCAGCAGTTTAGGCAGGGGAAGTTTCTTTGGTAATCAGCCCCAGCATTTT.

This clonotype has at least ten counts. This beta chain turned up in a library designed for alpha chains; as an off-target read, its abundance says little. The chain has TRBV29-1 and TRBJ2-3, with TRBD2 matching 9 bases. CDR1 is SQVTM and CDR2 is ANQGSEA in the germline V gene. J was trimmed by 5 bases and V by 6 bases; bases with no gene match: 15. The CDR3 is 16 residues long. The CDR3, as DNA: TGCAGCGTCCCAGGAGGTAGACTAGCGGCGGGAGATACGCAGTATTTT. Translated: CSVPGGRLAAGDTQYF.